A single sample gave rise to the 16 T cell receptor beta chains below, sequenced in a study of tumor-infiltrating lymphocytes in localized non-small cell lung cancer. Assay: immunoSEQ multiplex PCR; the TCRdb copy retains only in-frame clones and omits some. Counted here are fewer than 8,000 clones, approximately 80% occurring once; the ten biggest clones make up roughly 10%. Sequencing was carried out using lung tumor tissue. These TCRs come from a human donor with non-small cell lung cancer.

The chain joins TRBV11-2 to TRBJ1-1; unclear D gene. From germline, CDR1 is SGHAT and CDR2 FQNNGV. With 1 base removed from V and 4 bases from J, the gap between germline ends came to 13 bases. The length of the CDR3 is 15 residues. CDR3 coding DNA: TGTGCCAGCAGCTTAGCTGGAGGGTTGGCCACTGAAGCTTTCTTT. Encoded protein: CASSLAGGLATEAFF.

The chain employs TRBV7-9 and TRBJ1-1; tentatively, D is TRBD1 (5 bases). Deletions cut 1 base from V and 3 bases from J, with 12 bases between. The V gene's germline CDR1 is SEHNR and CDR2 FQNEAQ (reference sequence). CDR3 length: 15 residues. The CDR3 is CASSLEDTGDTEAFF. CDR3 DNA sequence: TGTGCCAGCAGCTTAGAGGACACCGGGGACACTGAAGCTTTCTTT.

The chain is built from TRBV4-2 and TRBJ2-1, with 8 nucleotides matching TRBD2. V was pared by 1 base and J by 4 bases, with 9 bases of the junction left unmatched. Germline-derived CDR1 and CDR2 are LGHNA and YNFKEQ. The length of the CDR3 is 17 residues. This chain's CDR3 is CASSQVKNSGMYNEQFF. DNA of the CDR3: TGTGCCAGCAGCCAAGTAAAGAATAGCGGGATGTACAATGAGCAGTTCTTC.

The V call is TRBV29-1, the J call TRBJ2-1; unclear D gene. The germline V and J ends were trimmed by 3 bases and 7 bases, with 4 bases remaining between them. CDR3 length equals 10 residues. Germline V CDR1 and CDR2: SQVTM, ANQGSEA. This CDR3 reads CSVDSNEQFF. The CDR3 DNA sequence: TGCAGCGTTGACTCGAATGAGCAGTTCTTC.

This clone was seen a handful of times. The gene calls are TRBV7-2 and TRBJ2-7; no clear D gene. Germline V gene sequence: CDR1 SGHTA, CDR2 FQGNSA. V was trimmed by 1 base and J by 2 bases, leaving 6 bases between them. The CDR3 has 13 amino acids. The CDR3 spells CASSLGQPYEQYF. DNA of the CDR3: TGTGCCAGCAGCTTAGGGCAGCCCTACGAGCAGTACTTC.

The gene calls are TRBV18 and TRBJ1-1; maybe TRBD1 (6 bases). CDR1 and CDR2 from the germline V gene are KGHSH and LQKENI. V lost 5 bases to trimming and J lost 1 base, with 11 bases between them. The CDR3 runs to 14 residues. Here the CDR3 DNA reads TGTGCCAGCTCAAGACAGGTCCCGAACACTGAAGCTTTCTTT. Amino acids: CASSRQVPNTEAFF.

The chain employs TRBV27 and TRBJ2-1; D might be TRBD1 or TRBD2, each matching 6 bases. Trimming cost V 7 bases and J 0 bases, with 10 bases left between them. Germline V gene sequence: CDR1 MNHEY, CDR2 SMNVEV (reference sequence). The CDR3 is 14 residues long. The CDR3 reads CASKGGLSYNEQFF. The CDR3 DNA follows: TGTGCCAGCAAGGGGGGACTCTCCTACAATGAGCAGTTCTTC.

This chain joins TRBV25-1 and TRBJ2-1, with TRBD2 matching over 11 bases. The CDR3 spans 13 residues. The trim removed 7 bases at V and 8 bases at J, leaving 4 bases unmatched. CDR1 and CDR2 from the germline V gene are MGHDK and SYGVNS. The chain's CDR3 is CASKLAGEDEQFF. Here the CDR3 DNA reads TGTGCCAGCAAACTAGCGGGAGAGGATGAGCAGTTCTTC.

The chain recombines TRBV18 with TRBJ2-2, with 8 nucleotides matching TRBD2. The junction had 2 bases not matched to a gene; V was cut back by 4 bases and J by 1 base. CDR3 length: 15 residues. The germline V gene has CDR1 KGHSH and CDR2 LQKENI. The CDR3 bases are TGTGCCAGCTCACTGCTAGCGGGGAACACCGGGGAGCTGTTTTTT. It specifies CASSLLAGNTGELFF. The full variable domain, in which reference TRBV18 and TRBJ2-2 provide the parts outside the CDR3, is NAGVMQNPRHLVRRRGQEARLRCSPMKGHSHVYWYRQLPEEGLKFMVYLQKENIIDESGMPKERFSAEFPKEGPSILRIQQVVRGDSAAYFCASSLLAGNTGELFFGEGSRLTVL.

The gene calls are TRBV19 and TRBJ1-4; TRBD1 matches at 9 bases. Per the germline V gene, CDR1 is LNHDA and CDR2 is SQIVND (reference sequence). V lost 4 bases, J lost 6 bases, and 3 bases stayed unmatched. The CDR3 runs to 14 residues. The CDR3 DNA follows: TGTGCCAGTAGTACACAGGGGGCGTATGAAAAACTGTTTTTT. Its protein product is CASSTQGAYEKLFF.

CDR3: CASSMGLALDTQYF. CDR3 coding DNA: TGTGCCAGTAGTATGGGACTAGCGTTGGATACGCAGTATTTT. The chain links TRBV19 to TRBJ2-3, with 10 bases fitting TRBD2. The CDR3 is 14 amino acids. The germline V gene encodes CDR1 LNHDA and CDR2 SQIVND (reference sequence). J lost 6 bases, V lost 3 bases, and 3 bases had no gene match.

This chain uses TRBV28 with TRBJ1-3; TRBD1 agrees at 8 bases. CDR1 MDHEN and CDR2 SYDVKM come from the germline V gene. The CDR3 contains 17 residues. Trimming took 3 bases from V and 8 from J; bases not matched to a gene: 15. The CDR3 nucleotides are TGTGCCAGCAGTTTTACAAACCCCGGGACAGGAGGAGACACCATATATTTT. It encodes CASSFTNPGTGGDTIYF. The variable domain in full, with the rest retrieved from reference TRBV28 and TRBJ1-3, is DVKVTQSSRYLVKRTGEKVFLECVQDMDHENMFWYRQDPGLGLRLIYFSYDVKMKEKGDIPEGYSVSREKKERFSLILESASTNQTSMYLCASSFTNPGTGGDTIYFGEGSWLTVV.

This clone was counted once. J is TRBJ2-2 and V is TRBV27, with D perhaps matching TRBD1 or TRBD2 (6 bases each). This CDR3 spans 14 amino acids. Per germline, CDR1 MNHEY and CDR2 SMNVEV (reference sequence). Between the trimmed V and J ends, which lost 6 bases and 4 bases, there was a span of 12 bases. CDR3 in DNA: TGTGCCAGCAGCCGCGGGGACACCACCGGGGAGCTGTTTTTT. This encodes CASSRGDTTGELFF.

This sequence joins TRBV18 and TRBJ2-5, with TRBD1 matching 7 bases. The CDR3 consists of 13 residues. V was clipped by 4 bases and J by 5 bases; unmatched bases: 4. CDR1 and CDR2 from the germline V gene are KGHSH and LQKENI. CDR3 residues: CASSRDSQETQYF. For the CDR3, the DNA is TGTGCCAGCTCACGGGACAGCCAGGAGACCCAGTACTTC.

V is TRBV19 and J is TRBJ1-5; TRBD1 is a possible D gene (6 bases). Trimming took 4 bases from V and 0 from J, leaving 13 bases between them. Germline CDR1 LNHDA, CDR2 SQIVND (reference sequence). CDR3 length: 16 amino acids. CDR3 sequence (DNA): TGTGCCAGTAGTACATGGACAGCATATAGCAATCAGCCCCAGCATTTT. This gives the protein CASSTWTAYSNQPQHF.

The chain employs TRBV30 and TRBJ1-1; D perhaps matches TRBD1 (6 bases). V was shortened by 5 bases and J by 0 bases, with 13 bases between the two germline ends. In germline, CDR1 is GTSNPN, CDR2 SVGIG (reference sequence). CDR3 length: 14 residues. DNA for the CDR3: TGTGCCTGGCAAACCTGGACAGTGAACACTGAAGCTTTCTTT. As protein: CAWQTWTVNTEAFF. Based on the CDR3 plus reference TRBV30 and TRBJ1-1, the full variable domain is SQTIHQWPATLVQPVGSPLSLECTVEGTSNPNLYWYRQAAGRGLQLLFYSVGIGQISSEVPQNLSASRPQDRQFILSSKKLLLSDSGFYLCAWQTWTVNTEAFFGQGTRLTVV.